The source of this TCR beta chain is a study of T cells after posttransplantation cyclophosphamide. Findings and caveats of the study: TRB overlap between skin or GI tissue T cells and blood was limited. Recipient CMV seropositivity and CMV reactivation strongly tracked TRB clonality. Donor CD8+ memory clones often dominated recipient blood repertoires at later times.

This CDR3 region has 18 residues. CDR1 and CDR2 (germline): LNHNV, YYDKDF (reference sequence). The V gene end was trimmed by 1 base and the J gene end by 4 bases; junction bases not matched to a gene: 13. This clone was counted a few times. Its cognate antigen is unknown. Clones were sequenced by immunoSEQ multiplex PCR, and TCRdb holds only the in-frame ones, with some missing. The sample has about 24,000 clones, none seen only once. The related graft donor's blood sample was taken on the day of bone marrow donation. This sequence joins TRBV15 and TRBJ2-5, with 9 bases matching TRBD2. Sample: PBMCs. The TCR sequence derives from a woman in her fifties or sixties in good health, CMV-negative, and a related stem cell transplant donor. This chain's CDR3 is CATSRGGIGGRAGETQYF. The CDR3 DNA reads as TGTGCCACCAGCAGAGGGGGTATTGGCGGGAGGGCCGGAGAGACCCAGTACTTC.